A selection of T cell receptor beta chains follows, all from one sample in a study of B cell selection in AIRE deficiency. Libraries were prepared by immunoSEQ multiplex PCR; TCRdb keeps only in-frame clonotypes and omits some of them. Of about 25,000 clones listed, about 96% are singletons. What was sequenced was CD4+CD127+ conventional T cells sorted from PBMCs. All receptors come from a human donor in good health. CDR3s include the opening cysteine and the closing phenylalanine or tryptophan. D genes are given only for firm matches. Rows give clone size only sometimes, using once, few, many, or a class for an expanded clone.

CDR3 length	D gene	J gene	V gene	clone size	CDR3 protein	CDR3 DNA
13	.	TRBJ2-5	TRBV27	.	CASSWDGEGTQYF	TGTGCCAGCAGTTGGGACGGGGAAGGGACCCAGTACTTC
14	.	TRBJ2-3	TRBV9	.	CASSMSQGFGTQYF	TGTGCCAGCAGCATGTCCCAGGGTTTTGGTACGCAGTATTTT
18	TRBD2	TRBJ2-3	TRBV7-2	.	CASSQGLAGASSTDTQYF	TGTGCCAGCAGCCAAGGACTAGCGGGAGCCTCTAGCACAGATACGCAGTATTTT
15	TRBD1	TRBJ1-5	TRBV5-1	.	CASSRTGGGNQPQHF	TGCGCCAGCAGCAGGACAGGGGGCGGCAATCAGCCCCAGCATTTT
15	TRBD2	TRBJ2-3	TRBV15	.	CATSRPGLASDTQYF	TGTGCCACCAGCAGACCGGGACTAGCGTCAGATACGCAGTATTTT
15	.	TRBJ1-2	TRBV6-1	.	CASSQGAGSYYGYTF	TGTGCCAGCAGTCAAGGGGCAGGGTCCTACTATGGCTACACCTTC
15	.	TRBJ1-1	TRBV27	few	CASSLSGGEGTEAFF	TGTGCCAGCAGTTTATCTGGGGGCGAGGGTACTGAAGCTTTCTTT
11	.	TRBJ2-1	TRBV6-5	.	CASSPRNEQFF	TGTGCCAGCAGCCCGAGGAATGAGCAGTTCTTC
15	TRBD2	TRBJ2-1	TRBV6-6	.	CASSPTSGRNNEQFF	TGTGCCAGCAGTCCCACTAGCGGGAGGAACAATGAGCAGTTCTTC
15	.	TRBJ1-5	TRBV28	.	CASNKTPGTNQPQHF	TGTGCCAGCAATAAAACCCCCGGGACCAATCAGCCCCAGCATTTT
14	.	TRBJ1-1	TRBV6-6	.	CASSYSGGETEAFF	TGTGCCAGCAGTTACTCGGGGGGGGAAACTGAAGCTTTCTTT
12	.	TRBJ2-7	TRBV6-1	.	CASSGDPRGQYF	TGTGCCAGCAGTGGAGATCCCAGGGGGCAGTACTTC
15	.	TRBJ2-7	TRBV7-6	.	CASSPQWGSLYEQYF	TGTGCCAGCAGCCCACAGTGGGGGTCCCTCTACGAGCAGTACTTC
15	.	TRBJ2-1	TRBV2	.	CASRAGSSSYNEQFF	TGTGCCAGCAGGGCGGGCAGTAGCTCCTACAATGAGCAGTTCTTC
13	.	TRBJ2-1	TRBV5-1	.	CASSSGQFFLQFF	TGCGCCAGCAGTTCAGGACAGTTCTTTCTGCAGTTCTTC
17	.	TRBJ2-1	TRBV4-2	.	CASSREGTSGLDNEQFF	TGTGCCAGCAGCCGAGAGGGTACGAGCGGGCTTGACAATGAGCAGTTCTTC
15	TRBD1	TRBJ2-3	TRBV28	.	CASSLAGQGDNTQYF	TGTGCCAGCAGCCTCGCGGGACAGGGGGATAATACGCAGTATTTT
16	TRBD1	TRBJ1-1	TRBV4-3	once	CASSQDRGRMNTEAFF	TGCGCCAGCAGCCAAGACAGGGGGCGAATGAACACTGAAGCTTTCTTT
11	.	TRBJ2-7	TRBV10-1	.	CASALSYEQYF	TGCGCCAGCGCACTCTCCTACGAGCAGTACTTC
16	TRBD2	TRBJ2-7	TRBV5-4	.	CASSSMTSGRWYEQYF	TGTGCCAGCAGCAGCATGACTAGCGGGAGATGGTACGAGCAGTACTTC
14	TRBD1	TRBJ2-7	TRBV7-3	.	CASSSDRNSYEQYF	TGTGCCAGCAGCTCGGACAGGAACTCCTACGAGCAGTACTTC
13	.	TRBJ2-5	TRBV27	.	CASGEGYQETQYF	TGTGCCAGCGGAGAAGGGTACCAAGAGACCCAGTACTTC
15	TRBD2	TRBJ2-7	TRBV2	once	CASRLRDYPSGEQYF	TGTGCCAGCAGACTTAGGGACTACCCCTCAGGCGAGCAGTACTTC
15	TRBD2	TRBJ2-2	TRBV10-2	.	CAAGTSGSGTGELFF	TGCGCCGCTGGGACTAGCGGGAGCGGTACCGGGGAGCTGTTTTTT
15	.	TRBJ2-5	TRBV18	.	CASSRRGGRQETQYF	TGTGCCAGCTCACGAAGGGGTGGGAGACAAGAGACCCAGTACTTC
14	.	TRBJ2-2	TRBV28	.	CASSLTPGTGELFF	TGTGCCAGCAGCCTCACCCCAGGGACCGGGGAGCTGTTTTTT
17	.	TRBJ1-1	TRBV29-1	.	CSVEDPGPLGGNTEAFF	TGCAGCGTTGAGGACCCGGGACCTTTGGGCGGGAACACTGAAGCTTTCTTT
14	.	TRBJ1-4	TRBV6-5	.	CASSYLASGEKLFF	TGTGCCAGCAGTTACCTGGCGTCGGGTGAAAAACTGTTTTTT
15	.	TRBJ1-6	TRBV6-4	.	CASLSSGFGNSPLHF	TGTGCCAGCCTAAGTTCGGGGTTTGGTAATTCACCCCTCCACTTT
15	.	TRBJ2-7	TRBV9	.	CASSVDPSSSYEQYF	TGTGCCAGCAGCGTAGACCCTTCAAGTTCCTACGAGCAGTACTTC
16	TRBD2	TRBJ2-5	TRBV9	.	CASSMGTSGGQETQYF	TGTGCCAGCAGCATGGGGACTAGCGGCGGACAAGAGACCCAGTACTTC
16	TRBD2	TRBJ2-7	TRBV28	.	CASMSLAGAYPYEQYF	TGTGCCAGTATGTCGCTCGCGGGAGCTTATCCCTACGAGCAGTACTTC
14	.	TRBJ2-3	TRBV29-1	once	CSVAGDILADTQYF	TGCAGCGTTGCAGGGGATATTTTGGCAGATACGCAGTATTTT
14	.	TRBJ1-2	TRBV6-5	.	CASRPVGGNYGYTF	TGTGCCAGCAGACCCGTCGGGGGGAACTATGGCTACACCTTC
14	.	TRBJ2-1	TRBV11-2	.	CASSPKARDNEQFF	TGTGCCAGCAGCCCTAAGGCGCGCGACAATGAGCAGTTCTTC
14	.	TRBJ1-3	TRBV10-3	.	CAISMGVGGNTIYF	TGTGCCATCAGTATGGGTGTCGGTGGAAACACCATATATTTT
14	.	TRBJ2-2	TRBV6-9	.	CASSYLRNTGELFF	TGTGCCAGCAGTTACCTCCGTAACACCGGGGAGCTGTTTTTT
14	.	TRBJ2-1	TRBV9	.	CASSAHGTYNEQFF	TGTGCCAGCAGCGCACACGGGACTTACAATGAGCAGTTCTTC
14	.	TRBJ1-4	TRBV7-8	.	CASSFGTAYEKLFF	TGTGCCAGCAGCTTTGGGACCGCTTACGAAAAACTGTTTTTT
14	.	TRBJ1-2	TRBV5-1	.	CASSLRDVGKGYTF	TGCGCCAGCAGCTTACGGGACGTGGGGAAAGGCTACACCTTC
15	TRBD1	TRBJ2-5	TRBV28	.	CASSPPGQGKETQYF	TGTGCCAGCAGTCCTCCGGGACAGGGGAAAGAGACCCAGTACTTC